The clone carrying this T cell receptor (beta chain) has more than one count but fewer than ten. Its target is unknown. This specimen belongs to a study of response to subunit inactivated influenza vaccine. TCRdb analysed the RT-PCR reads with MiXCR anew, one entry per CDR3 protein. The sample includes under 950,000 distinct CDR3 sequences, 21% of them seen just once. The CDR3 covers 16 residues. The V end was cut by 5 bases, the J end by 1 base, with 17 bases between. Study results and limitations: New T cells are recruited in small numbers by each seasonal influenza vaccination, according to the authors' suggestion.

The sequences come from PBMCs from blood, collected 5 days after vaccination. This clonotype originated in a man aged 50 or older who received an inactivated influenza vaccine. The chain uses TRBV12-3 or TRBV12-4 and TRBJ1-1, with D possibly matching TRBD1 (6 bases). The CDR3 DNA reads as TGTGCCAGCAGTCCGAACAGGGCATTAAAGAACACTGAAGCTTTCTTT. Translating gives CASSPNRALKNTEAFF.